One and the same sample provided the 3 T cell receptor beta chains below, sequenced in a study of metastatic and nonmetastatic thyroid tumors (dated by TCRdb to the early 2020s). The library relied on PCR. The sequencer was an Illumina HiSeq 4000. TCRdb cleaned the public reads at Q25 with fastp, built clones with MiXCR and kept in-frame beta chains. The sample data list 15,000 to 20,000 clones, and approximately 32% of these were observed just once. Roughly 20% of the sample belongs to the ten largest clones. No patient had received any treatment before thyroid surgery. The sequenced sample was adjacent normal tissue. Every receptor here comes from a female donor with papillary thyroid cancer or a benign thyroid nodule (not recorded which). Some clones in this sample may be carry-over from other donors' samples.

This clone was detected many times. This chain uses TRBV3-1 with TRBJ2-4; a weak D match, TRBD1 (6 bases). This CDR3 spans 16 amino acids. Trimming left V 2 bases short and J 0 bases short, with 11 bases between. CDR1 is LGHDT and CDR2 is YNNKEL in the germline V gene (reference sequence). The CDR3 here is CASSQITGLAKNIQYF. The CDR3 DNA follows: TGTGCCAGCAGCCAAATAACAGGGCTAGCCAAAAACATTCAGTACTTC.

This clone was seen repeatedly, ten times or more. The V gene is TRBV3-1, the J gene TRBJ2-7; no firm D call. Germline CDR1 and CDR2: LGHDT and YNNKEL (reference sequence). This CDR3 contains 12 residues. V lost 2 bases and J lost 0, with 2 bases in between. CDR3 DNA: TGTGCCAGCAGCCAATTCTCCTACGAGCAGTACTTC. This gives the protein CASSQFSYEQYF.

Only a few counts were recorded for this clone. The rearrangement uses TRBV10-1 and TRBJ2-7; perhaps TRBD2 as D (5 bases). V was pared by 6 bases and J by 2 bases, with 17 bases between. Germline assignment: CDR1 WNHNN and CDR2 SYGVQD (reference sequence). This CDR3 is built from 15 residues. The CDR3 DNA follows: TGCGCCAGCAGGCCCGGTCGACTACCCCCCTACGAGCAGTACTTC. Its translation is CASRPGRLPPYEQYF.